This T cell receptor (beta chain) was profiled in a study of regulatory T cells in long-lasting Graves disease. Overall study results and limits: Newly diagnosed patients had higher TCR diversity than persistent Graves' patients did.

As regards this clonotype: Its matching antigen is unknown. This clone may be a read error of a much larger clone one base away.

Sample time point: newly diagnosed GD, antithyroid drugs for less than 3 months. The TCR library was made from RNA extracted from PBMCs. With iRepertoire HTBI primers and Arm-PCR of CDR3 regions, TCR beta libraries were built. TCRdb reanalysed the multiplex PCR reads using MiXCR and keeps one entry per CDR3 protein. The sample includes approximately 300,000 distinct CDR3 sequences, 15% to 20% of them seen just once. This receptor was obtained from a female donor with Graves disease. Sequences were derived from peripheral blood mononuclear cells (PBMCs), sampled at new diagnosis, from a patient treated with antithyroid drugs.

CDR3 in amino acids: CASSPGLAGLSGTDTQYF. The DNA of the CDR3 is TGTGCCAGCAGCCCGGGCCTAGCGGGATTGTCTGGCACAGATACGCAGTATTTT. The chain carries TRBV5-4 and TRBJ2-3; TRBD2 agrees at 9 bases. Germline CDR1 and CDR2: SGHNT and YYREEE (reference sequence). The trim removed 4 bases at V and 1 base at J, leaving 13 bases unmatched. The CDR3 is 18 amino acids.